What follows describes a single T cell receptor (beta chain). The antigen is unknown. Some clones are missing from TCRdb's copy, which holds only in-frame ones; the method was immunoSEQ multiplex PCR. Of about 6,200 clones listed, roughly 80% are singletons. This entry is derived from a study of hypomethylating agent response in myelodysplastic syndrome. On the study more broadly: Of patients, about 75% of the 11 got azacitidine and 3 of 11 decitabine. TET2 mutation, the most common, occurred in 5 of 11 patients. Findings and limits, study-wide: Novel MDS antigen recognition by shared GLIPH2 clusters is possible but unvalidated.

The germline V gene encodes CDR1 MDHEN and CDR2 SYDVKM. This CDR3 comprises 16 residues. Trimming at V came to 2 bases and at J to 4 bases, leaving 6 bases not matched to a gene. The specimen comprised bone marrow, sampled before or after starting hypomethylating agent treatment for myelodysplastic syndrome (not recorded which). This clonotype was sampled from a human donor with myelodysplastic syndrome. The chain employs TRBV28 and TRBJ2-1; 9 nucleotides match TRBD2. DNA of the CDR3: TGTGCCAGCAGTTTACTAGCGGGACGTTTGTACAATGAGCAGTTCTTC. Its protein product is CASSLLAGRLYNEQFF.